The 25 T cell receptor beta chains listed next were all sequenced from one sample in a study of blood T cell repertoires in COVID-19. The repertoire was sequenced with immunoSEQ multiplex PCR; TCRdb's copy has only in-frame clones and lacks some. This table has about 90,000 clones, about 80% appearing once. Sequencing was done on a sample of peripheral blood. The receptors here all came from a man in his 70s with acute or convalescent COVID-19.

V usage is TRBV10-3 and J usage is TRBJ1-1; 7 bases are shared with TRBD1. V shed 0 bases, J shed 7 bases, and the junction held 8 bases outside the gene matches. This CDR3 is 15 amino acids long. The germline V gene has CDR1 ENHRY and CDR2 SYGVKD. The CDR3 loop is CAISESTGSLGEAFF. CDR3 nucleotides: TGTGCCATCAGTGAGTCGACAGGGAGCCTGGGTGAAGCTTTCTTT.

This chain uses TRBV6-4 with TRBJ2-7; D unclear. V shed 7 bases and J shed 4 bases, with 8 bases lying between them. The CDR3 is 11 amino acids. Germline V gene data show CDR1 as MRHNA and CDR2 as SNTAGT. CDR3 coding DNA: TGTGCCAGCACTTTACAGTACGAGCAGTACTTC. It is translated as CASTLQYEQYF.

The gene calls are TRBV5-5 and TRBJ1-4; D is unresolved. V lost 3 bases and J 4 bases, leaving 10 bases between the germline ends. This CDR3 region has 14 residues. Germline CDR1 SGHKS, CDR2 YYEKEE (reference sequence). CDR3 DNA sequence: TGTGCCAGCAGCTCACGTCAGATTAATGAAAAACTGTTTTTT. Translation: CASSSRQINEKLFF.

V and J are TRBV7-9 and TRBJ2-1, with 7 nucleotides matching TRBD1. Germline trimming cut 6 bases from V and 5 bases from J; bases unmatched to any gene: 13. Germline values: CDR1 SEHNR, CDR2 FQNEAQ (reference sequence). This CDR3 has 16 amino acids. CDR3 residues: CASRGEDRALDNEQFF. For the CDR3, the DNA is TGTGCCAGCAGGGGCGAAGACAGGGCCCTCGACAATGAGCAGTTCTTC.

The rearrangement uses TRBV18 and TRBJ2-3, with no clear D. The CDR3 covers 15 residues. Germline lookup yields CDR1 KGHSH and CDR2 LQKENI. Trimming pared 1 base from V and 0 bases from J, leaving 8 bases between. CDR3: CASSPRMTSTDTQYF. CDR3 bases: TGTGCCAGCTCACCACGGATGACTAGCACAGATACGCAGTATTTT.

The gene calls are TRBV11-2 and TRBJ1-1; D is unresolved. The V end lost 5 bases, the J end lost 6 bases, and 10 bases lay between the germline ends. The germline gives CDR1 SGHAT, CDR2 FQNNGV. CDR3 length: 12 amino acids. Here the CDR3 reads CASSQRRAEAFF. The DNA of the CDR3 is TGTGCCAGCAGCCAACGGAGGGCTGAAGCTTTCTTT.

The rearrangement uses TRBV5-4 and TRBJ2-2; 14 positions match TRBD2. CDR3 size: 17 residues. The V and J ends lost 3 bases and 6 bases, in that order; junction bases with no gene match: 7. Germline V gives CDR1 SGHNT, CDR2 YYREEE (reference sequence). In nucleotides, the CDR3 is TGTGCCAGCAGCTCCGGACTAGCGGGAGGAAGGGCCGGGGAGCTGTTTTTT. It codes for CASSSGLAGGRAGELFF.

V usage is TRBV30 and J usage is TRBJ1-1; D is perhaps TRBD1 (6 bases). The CDR3 has 13 residues. Trimming removed 4 bases at V and 0 bases at J, with 9 bases between. CDR1 GTSNPN and CDR2 SVGIG come from the germline V gene (reference sequence). The CDR3 is CAWKQGLNTEAFF. The CDR3 DNA follows: TGTGCCTGGAAGCAGGGGTTGAACACTGAAGCTTTCTTT.

CDR3 bases: TGTGCCAGCAGACTGACTACGCTCATACAGCCCCAGCATTTT. Protein product: CASRLTTLIQPQHF. The chain has TRBV28 and TRBJ1-5, with D uncertain. CDR1 and CDR2 from the germline V gene are MDHEN and SYDVKM. CDR3 length: 14 amino acids. The ends were cut back, 6 bases at V and 7 bases at J, with 16 bases in the middle.

This clone has more than one count but fewer than ten. The V and J genes are TRBV7-6 and TRBJ2-1, with unresolved D. CDR1 is SGHVS, CDR2 FNYEAQ, per germline. Trimming took 1 base from V and 2 from J, leaving 18 bases between them. This CDR3 contains 18 residues. Here the CDR3 reads CASSLVFPQSATYNEQFF. As DNA, the CDR3 is TGTGCCAGCAGCTTAGTTTTCCCGCAGAGCGCAACCTACAATGAGCAGTTCTTC.

The chain joins TRBV24-1 to TRBJ1-5, with a possible D match to TRBD1 (5 bases). CDR3 size: 14 residues. Trimming shortened V by 9 bases and J by 3 bases, and 14 bases separated the two germline ends. CDR1 is KGHDR, CDR2 SFDVKD, per germline. This chain's CDR3 is CATGNDRSNQPQHF. DNA of the CDR3: TGTGCCACCGGGAACGACAGATCCAATCAGCCCCAGCATTTT.

V gene TRBV4-1 combines with J gene TRBJ2-2; the match to TRBD2 covers 7 bases. This CDR3 contains 14 residues. In germline, CDR1 is MGHRA, CDR2 YSYEKL. V gave up 3 bases and J gave up 5 bases; unmatched junction bases: 3. CDR3 DNA sequence: TGCGCCAGCAGCCAGGTCGGGGGGACCGGGGAGCTGTTTTTT. Protein: CASSQVGGTGELFF.

Written as DNA, the CDR3 is TGTGCCAGCAGTTACATAGGGGTAGGTCAGCCCCAGCATTTT. Its protein product is CASSYIGVGQPQHF. The chain has TRBV6-5 and TRBJ1-5; D might be TRBD1 (5 bases). V was shortened by 2 bases and J by 6 bases, with 11 bases between the two germline ends. This CDR3 has 14 amino acids. In germline, CDR1 is MNHEY, CDR2 SVGAGI.

V gene TRBV29-1 combines with J gene TRBJ1-1; 8 bases map to TRBD1. The V and J ends lost 1 base and 3 bases, in that order; junction bases with no gene match: 10. Germline CDR1 and CDR2: SQVTM and ANQGSEA. The CDR3 is made up of 16 amino acids. The CDR3 nucleotides are TGCAGCGTTGAAGTTCATGGCGTCAGGGGGCACACTGAAGCTTTCTTT. This codes for CSVEVHGVRGHTEAFF.

This clone has ten or more counts. The V gene is TRBV23-1, the J gene TRBJ1-2, with D tentatively TRBD1 (5 bases). TRBV23-1 is identified as an open reading frame with a role that is uncertain. Trimming cost V 0 bases and J 4 bases, with 15 bases left between them. This CDR3 is built from 16 residues. The CDR3 protein is CASSQSAGWRVYGYTF. CDR3 nucleotide sequence: TGCGCCAGCAGTCAATCGGCAGGGTGGCGTGTCTATGGCTACACCTTC.

The chain recombines TRBV23-1 with TRBJ2-1; the D is unclear. TRBV23-1 is annotated as an ORF whose role is uncertain. This CDR3 comprises 13 residues. Trimming shortened V by 8 bases and J by 5 bases, and 13 bases separated the two germline ends. CDR3 coding DNA: TGCGCCAGCGCAACAGCCCTTGACAATGAGCAGTTCTTC. Translating gives CASATALDNEQFF.

CDR3 sequence reads: CASRVRDRISEQFF. CDR3 DNA sequence: TGTGCCAGTAGAGTACGGGACAGGATCAGTGAGCAGTTCTTC. The chain combines TRBV19 with TRBJ2-1; 8 bases are a match to TRBD1. After removal of 6 bases from V and 9 bases from J, the junction contained 10 bases not matched to a gene. Germline V CDR1 and CDR2: LNHDA, SQIVND (reference sequence). This CDR3 comprises 14 residues.

The chain links TRBV19 to TRBJ2-7, with TRBD2 as a possible D gene (5 bases). Trimming stripped 1 base from V and 3 bases from J, with 10 bases between. Germline CDR1 and CDR2: LNHDA and SQIVND (reference sequence). The CDR3 is 14 residues long. CDR3 nucleotide sequence: TGTGCCAGTAGTATAGCCCGGACTGGCTACGAGCAGTACTTC. Protein product: CASSIARTGYEQYF.

The genes are TRBV11-2 and TRBJ2-5, with 11 bases lining up with TRBD2. Trimming took 6 bases from V and 5 from J; bases not matched to a gene: 8. Germline CDR1 reads SGHAT; CDR2 reads FQNNGV. The CDR3 loop spans 15 amino acids. In nucleotides, the CDR3 is TGTGCCAGCAGTTTACTAGCGGGAGTTTCGGAGACCCAGTACTTC. This translates into CASSLLAGVSETQYF.

The chain joins TRBV6-5 to TRBJ1-6, with D tentatively TRBD1 (6 bases). The germline CDR1 and CDR2 sequences are MNHEY and SVGAGI. Trimming took 6 bases from V and 7 from J, leaving 16 bases between them. The CDR3 length is 15 residues. In nucleotides, the CDR3 is TGTGCCAGCAGAATGGGACACCAGGGGAATTCACCCCTCCACTTT. Its protein product is CASRMGHQGNSPLHF.

The chain joins TRBV12-3 or TRBV12-4 to TRBJ2-3; TRBD1 is a possible D gene (6 bases). This CDR3 has 12 residues. In DNA, the CDR3 is TGTGTGAGGGGGTTCGGGACAGATACGCAGTATTTT. Protein sequence: CVRGFGTDTQYF.

The chain carries TRBV29-1 and TRBJ1-1; 8 bases are a match to TRBD1. Germline V gene sequence: CDR1 SQVTM, CDR2 ANQGSEA. The CDR3 has 15 residues. Losses at the gene ends were 6 bases for V and 1 base for J; bases not matched to a gene: 10. CDR3 nucleotides: TGCAGCGTCGCACGGACAGGGACTACGAACACTGAAGCTTTCTTT. Residues: CSVARTGTTNTEAFF.

The chain is built from TRBV9 and TRBJ2-7; 9 bases are a match to TRBD2. J was trimmed by 4 bases and V by 0 bases; bases with no gene match: 8. Germline V lookup: CDR1 SGDLS, CDR2 YYNGEE. This CDR3 region has 16 residues. The CDR3 loop is CASSVGSSGTSYEQYF. CDR3 bases: TGTGCCAGCAGCGTAGGCTCTAGCGGGACGAGTTACGAGCAGTACTTC. Complete variable domain (other parts from reference TRBV9 and TRBJ2-7): DSGVTQTPKHLITATGQRVTLRCSPRSGDLSVYWYQQSLDQGLQFLIQYYNGEERAKGNILERFSAQQFPDLHSELNLSSLELGDSALYFCASSVGSSGTSYEQYFGPGTRLTVT.

This clone was detected many times. The chain is built from TRBV24-1 and TRBJ1-5; 8 nucleotides match TRBD1. The junction had 7 bases not matched to a gene; V was cut back by 3 bases and J by 1 base. CDR3 length: 17 amino acids. Germline lookup yields CDR1 KGHDR and CDR2 SFDVKD. CDR3 sequence reads: CATSDGGQGGSNQPQHF. CDR3 bases: TGTGCCACCAGTGATGGAGGACAGGGTGGAAGCAATCAGCCCCAGCATTTT.

The rearrangement links TRBV28 to TRBJ2-2; TRBD1 matches at 8 bases. Germline loops: CDR1 MDHEN, CDR2 SYDVKM. Trimming at V came to 5 bases and at J to 1 base, leaving 12 bases not matched to a gene. CDR3 size: 18 residues. In DNA form, the CDR3 reads TGTGCCAGCAGTGCACTAGGACAGGGTGTTCGGAACACCGGGGAGCTGTTTTTT. Translating it yields CASSALGQGVRNTGELFF.